This is a list of T cell receptor beta chains from one sample in a study of cytomegalovirus exposure and HLA in healthy donors. Produced via immunoSEQ multiplex PCR; TCRdb's table is partial and in-frame only. The sample lists fewer than 80,000 clones, less than 75% occurring once. Sample: PBMCs. Receptors were obtained from a man between 50 and 59 years old in good health and CMV-seropositive. CDR3s include the opening cysteine and the closing phenylalanine or tryptophan. A D gene is named only where the DNA matches it firmly. Size tells how often a clone was seen (once, few, many) or the class of an expanded clone, and some rows leave it out.

size	D	V	J	DNA	CDR3
-	-	TRBV30	TRBJ1-3	TGTGCCTGGAGTGTCGGGGACTCCGGAAACACCATATATTTT	CAWSVGDSGNTIYF
few	-	TRBV12-5	TRBJ2-5	TGTGCTAGTGGTCCGGCGGGGAGGGAGACCCAGTACTTC	CASGPAGRETQYF
few	TRBD1	TRBV10-1	TRBJ1-1	TGCGCCAGCAAGCGGGACAGGCTATCCACTGAAGCTTTCTTT	CASKRDRLSTEAFF
-	TRBD1	TRBV28	TRBJ1-2	TGTGCCAGCACGCGGGACAGGAACTATGGCTACACCTTC	CASTRDRNYGYTF
once	TRBD2	TRBV7-6	TRBJ2-5	TGTGCCAGCAGCTTCTCGGGGGGACTAGCGGGAGTCAGGGGGAAAGAGACCCAGTACTTC	CASSFSGGLAGVRGKETQYF
-	-	TRBV4-1	TRBJ1-4	TGCGCCAGCAGCCAACTACGAAGTGAAAAACTGTTTTTT	CASSQLRSEKLFF
few	-	TRBV9	TRBJ1-1	TGTGCCAGCAGCAAGGCGGGGACTGAAGCTTTCTTT	CASSKAGTEAFF
-	TRBD1	TRBV7-2	TRBJ2-7	TGTGCCAGCAGCTTAGCGAGTGACAGGGGCCGTGTAGATCCCTCCTACGAGCAGTACTTC	CASSLASDRGRVDPSYEQYF
once	-	TRBV7-9	TRBJ1-4	TGTGCCAGCAGTACCGGGACATTCGCCGAAAAACTGTTTTTT	CASSTGTFAEKLFF
once	-	TRBV19	TRBJ2-7	TGTGCCAGTACCCCGGGAAGGCTAACCTACGAGCAGTACTTC	CASTPGRLTYEQYF
-	-	TRBV6-1	TRBJ2-7	TGTGCCAGCAGTAGGGACTTGACGTCCTACGAGCAGTACTTC	CASSRDLTSYEQYF
-	-	TRBV27	TRBJ1-6	TGTGCCAGCAGTTTAGCACAGCCTAATTCACCCCTCCACTTT	CASSLAQPNSPLHF
-	-	TRBV5-1	TRBJ2-2	TGCGCCAGCAGCTTTTTGGGAGATCCCGGGGAGCTGTTTTTT	CASSFLGDPGELFF
-	-	TRBV19	TRBJ1-2	TGTGCCAGTAGTCCCAGCGGGGCGCGGAACTATGGCTACACCTTC	CASSPSGARNYGYTF
-	TRBD2	TRBV27	TRBJ2-7	TGTGCCAGCAGTTCACTAGCGGGGGGAAGCGAGCAGTACTTC	CASSSLAGGSEQYF
-	-	TRBV30	TRBJ1-5	TGTGCCTGGACCCCGGGGGTTAACAATCAGCCCCAGCATTTT	CAWTPGVNNQPQHF
-	TRBD1	TRBV5-1	TRBJ2-7	TGCGCCAGCAGCCCCCTCCTGACAGGGATCGAGCAGTACTTC	CASSPLLTGIEQYF
-	-	TRBV2	TRBJ2-7	TGTGCCAGCAGGAGAACAGGCCCTTCGACTGAGCAGTACTTC	CASRRTGPSTEQYF
few	TRBD1	TRBV18	TRBJ2-7	TGTGCCAGCTCATCTGGGACAGGATACGAGCAGTACTTC	CASSSGTGYEQYF
-	-	TRBV19	TRBJ2-1	TGTGCCACCCGCAGGGAGGATGAGCAGTTCTTC	CATRREDEQFF
-	-	TRBV4-1	TRBJ2-7	TGCGCCAGCAGCCAGATCGGGAAGAGCTCCTACGAGCAGTACTTC	CASSQIGKSSYEQYF
-	TRBD1	TRBV29-1	TRBJ2-5	TGCAGCGGGCACAGGGGAAAAGAGACCCAGTACTTC	CSGHRGKETQYF
-	TRBD2	TRBV6-5	TRBJ2-7	TGTGCCAGCAGTTACCGCGGGGGACCCTACGAGCAGTACTTC	CASSYRGGPYEQYF
-	TRBD1	TRBV10-3	TRBJ1-5	TGTGCCATCAGTGAGTCGGTAGGGGGCGAACAGCCCCAGCATTTT	CAISESVGGEQPQHF
-	-	TRBV6-6	TRBJ2-5	TGTGCCAGCAGTTACTTCCGAGGGCCTGCTGGAGAGACCCAGTACTTC	CASSYFRGPAGETQYF
-	-	TRBV6-1	TRBJ1-4	TGTGCCAGCAGTAGCCCCGAGGAAAAACTGTTTTTT	CASSSPEEKLFF
-	TRBD2	TRBV9	TRBJ2-5	TGTGCCAGCAGCGTAGATAAAGCGGGGCATCCCTTTGAGACCCAGTACTTC	CASSVDKAGHPFETQYF
-	-	TRBV28	TRBJ2-5	TGTGCCAGCAGGAGGTCTGCTTCGGAGACCCAGTACTTC	CASRRSASETQYF
-	-	TRBV30	TRBJ1-1	TGTGCCTGGAGTCGAGGAGGACCGATGAACACTGAAGCTTTCTTT	CAWSRGGPMNTEAFF
once	TRBD1	TRBV18	TRBJ1-2	TGTGCCAGCTCACCCAAGACAGGGCTTAACTATGGCTACACCTTC	CASSPKTGLNYGYTF
-	-	TRBV15	TRBJ2-7	TGTGCCACCAGCAGAGATTTGAGTTTCTACGAGCAGTACTTC	CATSRDLSFYEQYF
-	TRBD1	TRBV14	TRBJ2-4	TGTGCCAGCAGCCAAGTCGGGACAGGGGACCGGAACTTC	CASSQVGTGDRNF
-	TRBD1	TRBV7-9	TRBJ2-2	TGTGCCAGCAGGCGGCCGGGACAGGAGGCCGGGGAGCTGTTTTTT	CASRRPGQEAGELFF
-	TRBD2	TRBV2	TRBJ2-1	TGTGCCAGCAGTTATAGCGGGAAGGGCCCCGAGCAGTTCTTC	CASSYSGKGPEQFF
few	-	TRBV5-1	TRBJ1-2	TGCGCCAGCAGCCCCGACGGGGACATCTATGGCTACACCTTC	CASSPDGDIYGYTF
once	TRBD1	TRBV5-1	TRBJ1-2	TGCGCCAGCAGCTACGACAGGGATGGCTACACCTTC	CASSYDRDGYTF
-	-	TRBV11-2	TRBJ1-5	TGTGCCAGCAGCTTAGGGGACAATAGCAATCAGCCCCAGCATTTT	CASSLGDNSNQPQHF
-	-	TRBV20-1	TRBJ2-4	TGCAGTGCTTTGGACAGTCACATTCAGTACTTC	CSALDSHIQYF
-	-	TRBV18	TRBJ2-3	TGTGCCAGCTCACCACTAGCGGTCACAGATACGCAGTATTTT	CASSPLAVTDTQYF